Below, 8 T cell receptor beta chains from the same sample are listed, as sequenced in a study of T cells after yellow fever vaccination. From the 5' RACE reads, TCRdb called clonotypes with MiXCR, one entry per CDR3 protein. The profile shows 150,000 to 200,000 distinct CDR3 sequences, more than 5.5% of them singletons. The sequencing used CD4+ T cells sorted from PBMCs, collected 5 days after the first yellow fever vaccination. The receptors stem from a man aged 18-30 years who received the YFV17D yellow fever vaccine.

Concerning this clonotype itself: With a much larger clone just one base away, this may be a read error. This chain connects TRBV9 to TRBJ1-3; D is unresolved. Germline assignment: CDR1 SGDLS and CDR2 YYNGEE. The CDR3 totals 15 residues. DNA for the CDR3: TGTTCCAGCAGCGTAGAAGGGAGACCTGAGAGCACCATATATTTT. It is translated as CSSSVEGRPESTIYF.

This clonotype was counted a few times. J is TRBJ2-3 and V is TRBV5-1, with D maybe TRBD1 (5 bases). Trimming removed 0 bases at V and 0 bases at J, with 14 bases between. Per the germline V gene, CDR1 is SGHRS and CDR2 is YFSETQ. The CDR3 covers 17 residues. CDR3 protein: CASSLGRGQGSTDTQYF. As DNA, the CDR3 is TGCGCCAGCAGCTTGGGCCGCGGTCAGGGTAGCACAGATACGCAGTATTTT.

Ten or more counts support this clonotype. The chain employs TRBV5-1 and TRBJ2-1, with 7 bases that match TRBD2. There are 12 residues in the CDR3. The V segment lost 0 bases and the J segment 10 bases; nucleotides outside the gene matches: 1. CDR1 is SGHRS, CDR2 YFSETQ, per germline. The CDR3 bases are TGCGCCAGCAGCTTGGTTAGCGGGGAGCAGTTCTTC. This codes for CASSLVSGEQFF.

In this sample, this clonotype turned up many times. The chain uses TRBV12-3 or TRBV12-4 and TRBJ2-2; D gene ambiguous. Trimming took off 2 bases at V and 6 bases at J, with 7 bases between the two ends. The CDR3 is 13 residues long. The CDR3 bases are TGTGCCAGCAGTTTATGGGGATCCGGGGAGCTGTTTTTT. Encoded protein: CASSLWGSGELFF.

This clonotype was counted between two and nine times. This chain joins TRBV19 and TRBJ2-5; weak D call: TRBD1 (6 bases). This CDR3 spans 15 amino acids. The ends were cut back, 3 bases at V and 2 bases at J, with 13 bases in the middle. Germline V gene sequence: CDR1 LNHDA, CDR2 SQIVND (reference sequence). Written as DNA, the CDR3 is TGTGCCAGTAGTATTTCCGGGACAACTCAAGAGACCCAGTACTTC. Its protein is CASSISGTTQETQYF.

This clonotype was counted ten times or more. The chain uses TRBV5-1 and TRBJ1-2; D might be TRBD1 (6 bases). There are 13 residues in the CDR3. Germline V gene data show CDR1 as SGHRS and CDR2 as YFSETQ. V lost 4 bases to trimming and J lost 2 bases, with 9 bases between them. The CDR3 loop is CASSRGTNYGYTF. In DNA, the CDR3 is TGCGCCAGCAGCCGAGGGACAAACTATGGCTACACCTTC.

The V call is TRBV28, the J call TRBJ2-7; 7 nucleotides line up with TRBD1. CDR1 and CDR2 (germline): MDHEN, SYDVKM. The CDR3 contains 14 residues. The ends lost 3 bases at V and 2 bases at J; junction bases unmatched: 4. The chain's CDR3 is CASSFLDRPYEQYV. CDR3 DNA: TGTGCCAGCAGTTTTCTGGACAGGCCCTACGAGCAGTACGTC.

This clonotype was observed many times. The chain combines TRBV7-9 with TRBJ2-5, with unresolved D. Trimming took off 5 bases at V and 7 bases at J, with 20 bases between the two ends. This CDR3 is 15 amino acids long. Germline assignment: CDR1 SEHNR and CDR2 FQNEAQ (reference sequence). This CDR3 reads CASSPPWPPVGTQYF. In DNA, the CDR3 is TGTGCCAGCAGCCCCCCCTGGCCCCCGGTGGGGACCCAGTACTTC.